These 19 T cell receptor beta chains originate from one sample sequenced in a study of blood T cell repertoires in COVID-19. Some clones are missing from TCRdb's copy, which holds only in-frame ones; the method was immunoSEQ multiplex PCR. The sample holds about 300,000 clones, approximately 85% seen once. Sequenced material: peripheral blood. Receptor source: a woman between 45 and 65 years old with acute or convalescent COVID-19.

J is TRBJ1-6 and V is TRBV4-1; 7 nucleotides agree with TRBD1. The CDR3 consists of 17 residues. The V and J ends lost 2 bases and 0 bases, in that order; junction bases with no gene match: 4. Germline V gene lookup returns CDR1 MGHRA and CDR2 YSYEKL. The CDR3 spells CASSQTGQSSYNSPLHF. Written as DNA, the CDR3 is TGCGCCAGCAGCCAAACGGGACAGAGCTCCTATAATTCACCCCTCCACTTT.

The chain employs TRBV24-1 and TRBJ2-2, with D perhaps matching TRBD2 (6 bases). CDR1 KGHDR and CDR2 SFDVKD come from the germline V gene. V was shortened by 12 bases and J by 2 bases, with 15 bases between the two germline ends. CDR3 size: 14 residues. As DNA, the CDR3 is TGTGCCCCCCCCCGGGACTCCAACACCGGGGAGCTGTTTTTT. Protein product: CAPPRDSNTGELFF.

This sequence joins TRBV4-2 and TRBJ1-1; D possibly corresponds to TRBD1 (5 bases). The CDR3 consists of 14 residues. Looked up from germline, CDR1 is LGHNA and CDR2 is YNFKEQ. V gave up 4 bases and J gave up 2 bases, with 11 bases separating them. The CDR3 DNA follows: TGTGCCAGCAGCCGGCAGGGCCTCAACACTGAAGCTTTCTTT. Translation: CASSRQGLNTEAFF.

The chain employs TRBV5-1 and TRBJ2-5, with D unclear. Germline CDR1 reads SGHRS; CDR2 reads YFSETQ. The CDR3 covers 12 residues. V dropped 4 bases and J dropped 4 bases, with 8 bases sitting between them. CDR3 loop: CASSPTRETQYF. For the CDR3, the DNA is TGCGCCAGCAGCCCCACACGAGAGACCCAGTACTTC.

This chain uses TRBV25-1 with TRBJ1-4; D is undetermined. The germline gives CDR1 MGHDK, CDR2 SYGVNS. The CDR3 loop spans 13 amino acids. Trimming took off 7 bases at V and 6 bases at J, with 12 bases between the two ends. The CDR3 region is CASTDFNDEKLFF. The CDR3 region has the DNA TGTGCCAGCACGGACTTTAACGATGAAAAACTGTTTTTT. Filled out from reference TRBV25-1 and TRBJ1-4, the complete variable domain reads EADIYQTPRYLVIGTGKKITLECSQTMGHDKMYWYQQDPGMELHLIHYSYGVNSTEKGDLSSESTVSRIRTEHFPLTLESARPSHTSQYLCASTDFNDEKLFFGSGTQLSVL.

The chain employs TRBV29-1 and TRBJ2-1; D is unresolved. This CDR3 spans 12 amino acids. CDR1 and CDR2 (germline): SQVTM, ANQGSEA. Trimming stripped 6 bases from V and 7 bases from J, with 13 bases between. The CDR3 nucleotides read TGCAGCGTCTCCGCGGCGTGGAATGAGCAGTTCTTC. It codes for CSVSAAWNEQFF.

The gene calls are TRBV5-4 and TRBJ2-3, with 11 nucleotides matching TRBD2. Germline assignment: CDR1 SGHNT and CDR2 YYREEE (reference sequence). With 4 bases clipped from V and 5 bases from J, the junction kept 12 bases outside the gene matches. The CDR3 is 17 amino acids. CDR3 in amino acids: CASSRQLAGGPEDTQYF. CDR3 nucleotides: TGTGCCAGCAGCCGGCAGTTAGCGGGAGGGCCTGAAGATACGCAGTATTTT.

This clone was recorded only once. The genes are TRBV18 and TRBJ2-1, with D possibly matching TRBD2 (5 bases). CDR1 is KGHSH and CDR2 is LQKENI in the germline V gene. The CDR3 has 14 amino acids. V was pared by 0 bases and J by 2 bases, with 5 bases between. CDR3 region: CASSPPTTYNEQFF. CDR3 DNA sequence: TGTGCCAGCTCACCACCGACTACCTACAATGAGCAGTTCTTC.

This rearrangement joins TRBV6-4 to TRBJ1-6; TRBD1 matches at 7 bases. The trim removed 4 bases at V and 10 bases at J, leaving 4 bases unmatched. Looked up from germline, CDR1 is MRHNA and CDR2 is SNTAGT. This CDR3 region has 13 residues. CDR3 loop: CASSADRDSPLHF. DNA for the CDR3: TGTGCCAGCAGTGCAGACAGGGACTCACCCCTCCACTTT.

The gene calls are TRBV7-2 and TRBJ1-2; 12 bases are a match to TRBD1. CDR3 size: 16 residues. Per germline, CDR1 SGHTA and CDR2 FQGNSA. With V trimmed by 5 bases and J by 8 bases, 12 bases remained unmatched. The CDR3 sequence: CASSEEPGQGAEGYTF. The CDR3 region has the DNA TGTGCCAGCAGCGAGGAACCGGGACAGGGGGCGGAGGGCTACACCTTC.

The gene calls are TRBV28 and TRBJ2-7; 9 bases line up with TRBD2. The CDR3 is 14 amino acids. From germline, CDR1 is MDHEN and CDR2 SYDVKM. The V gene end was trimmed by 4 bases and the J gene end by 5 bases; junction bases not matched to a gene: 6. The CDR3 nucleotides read TGTGCCAGCAGTTCCGGCGGGAGGGGGAACGAGCAGTACTTC. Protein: CASSSGGRGNEQYF.

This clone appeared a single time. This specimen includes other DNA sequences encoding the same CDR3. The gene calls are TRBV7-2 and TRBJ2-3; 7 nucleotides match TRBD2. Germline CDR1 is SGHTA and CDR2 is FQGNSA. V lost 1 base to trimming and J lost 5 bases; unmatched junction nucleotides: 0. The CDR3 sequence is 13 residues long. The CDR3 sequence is CASSLGGRDTQYF. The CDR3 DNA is TGTGCCAGCAGCTTAGGCGGGAGAGATACGCAGTATTTT.

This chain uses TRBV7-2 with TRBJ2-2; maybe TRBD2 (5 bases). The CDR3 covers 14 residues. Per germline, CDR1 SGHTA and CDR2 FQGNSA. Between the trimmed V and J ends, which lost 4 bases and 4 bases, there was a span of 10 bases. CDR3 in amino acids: CASSSTRSTGELFF. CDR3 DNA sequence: TGTGCCAGCAGCTCAACTAGGTCCACCGGGGAGCTGTTTTTT.

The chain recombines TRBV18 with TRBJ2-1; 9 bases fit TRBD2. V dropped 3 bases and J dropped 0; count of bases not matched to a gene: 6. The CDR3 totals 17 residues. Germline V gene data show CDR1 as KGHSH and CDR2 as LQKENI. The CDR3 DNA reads TGTGCCAGCTCACCGGCGGGAGGGGCGAGCTCCTACAATGAGCAGTTCTTC. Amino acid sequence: CASSPAGGASSYNEQFF.

The CDR3 DNA sequence: TGTGCCAGCAGTTCCCCTTGGCAGGGGATCACAGATACGCAGTATTTT. Protein sequence: CASSSPWQGITDTQYF. The genes are TRBV27 and TRBJ2-3; possible D gene TRBD1, 6 bases. The germline V gene has CDR1 MNHEY and CDR2 SMNVEV (reference sequence). Trimming cost V 4 bases and J 2 bases, with 16 bases left between them. The CDR3 has 16 amino acids.

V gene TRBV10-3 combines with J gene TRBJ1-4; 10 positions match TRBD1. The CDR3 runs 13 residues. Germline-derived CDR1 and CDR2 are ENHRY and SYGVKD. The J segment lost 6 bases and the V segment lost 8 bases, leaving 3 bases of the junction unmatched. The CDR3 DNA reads TGTGCCATCCGACAGGGGGCTGATGAAAAACTGTTTTTT. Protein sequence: CAIRQGADEKLFF.

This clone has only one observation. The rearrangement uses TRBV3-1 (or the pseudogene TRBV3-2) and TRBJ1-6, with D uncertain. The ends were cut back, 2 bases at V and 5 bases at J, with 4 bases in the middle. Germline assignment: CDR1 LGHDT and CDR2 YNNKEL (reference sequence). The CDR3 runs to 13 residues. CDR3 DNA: TGTGCCAGCAGCCAAAACAATAATTCACCCCTCCACTTT. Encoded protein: CASSQNNNSPLHF.

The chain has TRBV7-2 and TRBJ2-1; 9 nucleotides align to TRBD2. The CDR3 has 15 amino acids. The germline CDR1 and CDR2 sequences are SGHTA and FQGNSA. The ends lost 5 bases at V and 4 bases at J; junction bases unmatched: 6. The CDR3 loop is CASSGGLAPYNEQFF. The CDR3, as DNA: TGTGCCAGCAGCGGGGGACTAGCACCATACAATGAGCAGTTCTTC.

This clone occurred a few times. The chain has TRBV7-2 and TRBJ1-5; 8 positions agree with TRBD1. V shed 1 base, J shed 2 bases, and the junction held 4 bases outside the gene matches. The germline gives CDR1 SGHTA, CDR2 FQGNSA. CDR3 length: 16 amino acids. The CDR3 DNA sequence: TGTGCCAGCAGCTTAGTGGTGACAGGGGGCAATCAGCCCCAGCATTTT. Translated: CASSLVVTGGNQPQHF.